This TCR beta chain was captured by sequencing in a study of blood T cell repertoires in COVID-19. Assay: immunoSEQ multiplex PCR; the TCRdb copy retains only in-frame clones and omits some. The sample has about 59,000 clones, 91% seen once. In germline, CDR1 is LNHDA, CDR2 SQIVND (reference sequence). The CDR3 spans 17 residues. V shed 4 bases and J 6 bases; nucleotides not matched to a gene: 12. This receptor was identified in a human donor in a cohort sampled during active COVID-19. Sequenced input: peripheral blood. The chain uses TRBV19 and TRBJ2-2, with TRBD2 identical over 9 bases. The CDR3 is CASSTSKGLAFPGELFF. Here the CDR3 DNA reads TGTGCCAGTAGTACCTCTAAGGGACTAGCATTTCCCGGGGAGCTGTTTTTT.